What follows describes a single TCR beta chain. The CDR3 sequence is 15 residues long. V lost 2 bases to trimming and J lost 7 bases; unmatched junction nucleotides: 5. The germline V gene has CDR1 LNHNV and CDR2 YYDKDF (reference sequence). The data are from a study of blood T cells in healthy people across ages. Through a sample-barcoded 5' primer and a J-beta primer mix, a second PCR was run for roughly 7 to 11 cycles. TCRdb re-called the 5' RACE reads with MiXCR, one entry per CDR3 protein. The profile covers over 1,500,000 distinct CDR3 sequences, with about two fifths appearing a single time and about 23% taken by the ten largest.

The chain uses TRBV15 and TRBJ2-5, with TRBD2 matching over 12 bases. The sequence was collected from a human donor in good health. The sample consisted of blood. The CDR3 is CATSRSSGGAGTQYF. In nucleotides, the CDR3 is TGTGCCACCAGCAGATCTAGCGGGGGGGCCGGGACCCAGTACTTC.